The entry below describes one T cell receptor beta chain. Its target is not known. This sample is drawn from a study of CXCR3-negative and CXCR3-positive naive CD8 T cells. The authors prepared UMI-labeled TRB cDNA libraries by 5' RACE. TCRdb reprocessed the 5' RACE reads, keeping one entry per CDR3 protein, no DNA. The repertoire table contains some 68,000 distinct CDR3 sequences. General study findings and limits: CXCR3-negative and CXCR3-positive naive cells shared comparable TRBV-TRBJ usage, but memory cells did not. Naive CXCR3-positive cells had TRB CDR3s more hydrophobic than those of CXCR3-negative naive cells.

Germline assignment: CDR1 SQVTM and CDR2 ANQGSEA. The CDR3 sequence is 14 residues long. The receptor was derived from a human donor in good health. Some clones in this sample may be carry-over from other donors' samples. Sequencing used naive CXCR3+ CD8+ T cells from blood. Noted subset: CD45RO-CCR7+CD27+CD95- naive CD8+ T cells expressing CXCR3 (TNR3+). V gene TRBV29-1 combines with J gene TRBJ1-2; TCRdb selects TRBD1, and the lack of DNA leaves this call unchecked. This CDR3 is CSVVDRGLLDGYTF.